This TCR beta chain is from a study of control samples from healthy donors and cancer patients. CDR1 is SQVTM and CDR2 is ANQGSEA in the germline V gene. V was clipped by 6 bases and J by 3 bases; unmatched bases: 6. This CDR3 has 14 residues. Using immunoSEQ multiplex PCR, the repertoire was profiled, and TCRdb retains in-frame clones only, with some absent. The sample yields tens of thousands of clones, over 75% seen once. This clonotype was obtained from a man aged 50-59 years in good health. Input material: blood. The chain combines TRBV29-1 with TRBJ1-1; 11 nucleotides agree with TRBD1. Here the CDR3 reads CSVLDRGQDTEAFF. Here the CDR3 DNA reads TGCAGCGTACTGGACAGGGGGCAGGACACTGAAGCTTTCTTT.